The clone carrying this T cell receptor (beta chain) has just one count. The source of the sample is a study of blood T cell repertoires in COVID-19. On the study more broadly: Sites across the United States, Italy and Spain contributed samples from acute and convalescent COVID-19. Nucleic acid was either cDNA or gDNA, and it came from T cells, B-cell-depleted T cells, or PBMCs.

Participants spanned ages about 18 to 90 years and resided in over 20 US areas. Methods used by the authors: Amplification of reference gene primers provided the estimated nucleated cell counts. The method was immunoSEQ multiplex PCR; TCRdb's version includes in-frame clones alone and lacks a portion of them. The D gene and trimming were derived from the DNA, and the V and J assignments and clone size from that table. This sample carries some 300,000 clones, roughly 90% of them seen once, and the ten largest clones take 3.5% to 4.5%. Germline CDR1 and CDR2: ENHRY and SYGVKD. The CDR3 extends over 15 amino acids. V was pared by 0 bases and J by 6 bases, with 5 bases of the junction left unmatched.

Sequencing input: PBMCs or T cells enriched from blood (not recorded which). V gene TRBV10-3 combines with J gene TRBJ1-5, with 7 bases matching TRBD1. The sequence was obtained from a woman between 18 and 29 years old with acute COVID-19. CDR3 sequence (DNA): TGTGCCATCAGTGAGTCTAAAGGGGGCAGTCAGCCCCAGCATTTT. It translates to CAISESKGGSQPQHF.